This record concerns one T cell receptor (beta chain) sequence. This sample stems from a study of blood T cell repertoires in COVID-19. Study as a whole: From T cells, B-cell-depleted T cells, or PBMCs came the material, which was cDNA or gDNA.

Assay used: immunoSEQ multiplex PCR; TCRdb lists only in-frame clones, some missing. The table has some 100,000 clones, about 88% seen once. CDR3 size: 14 residues. Germline CDR1 is WSHSY and CDR2 is SAAADI. V shed 6 bases and J shed 1 base, with 12 bases lying between them. This chain uses TRBV10-2 with TRBJ1-1, with D perhaps TRBD1 (6 bases). This clonotype was sampled from a woman aged 55 to 70 with acute or convalescent COVID-19. Sequencing used peripheral blood. CDR3 loop: CASRAQGTNTEAFF. CDR3 in DNA: TGCGCCAGCAGGGCTCAGGGGACGAACACTGAAGCTTTCTTT.